The 13 T cell receptor beta chains below were found in one sample sequenced in a study of cytomegalovirus exposure and HLA in healthy donors. The PCR had 60 Vbeta and 13 Jbeta primers. Profiled with immunoSEQ multiplex PCR; TCRdb holds only in-frame clones, not every one. This repertoire shows 150,000 to 200,000 clones, 82% found once; its top ten account for more than 1.5%. Sequenced input: PBMCs. Receptors originate from a middle-aged man in good health and CMV-seronegative.

This chain connects TRBV7-9 to TRBJ2-3; D is unclear. The CDR3 totals 15 residues. Trimming removed 4 bases at V and 1 base at J, with 12 bases between. CDR1 and CDR2 from the germline V gene are SEHNR and FQNEAQ (reference sequence). CDR3 coding DNA: TGTGCCAGCAGCTCCGTACAGAGTCGCACAGATACGCAGTATTTT. Translating gives CASSSVQSRTDTQYF.

V is TRBV28 and J is TRBJ2-1; 11 bases fit TRBD2. The V gene's germline CDR1 is MDHEN and CDR2 SYDVKM. With V trimmed by 4 bases and J by 9 bases, 8 bases remained unmatched. The CDR3 has 15 amino acids. CDR3 sequence reads: CASSSHSGGASEQFF. In DNA, the CDR3 is TGTGCCAGCAGTTCCCATAGCGGGGGGGCCAGTGAGCAGTTCTTC.

The chain recombines TRBV6-1 with TRBJ2-7; 8 positions agree with TRBD2. With V trimmed by 2 bases and J by 0 bases, 3 bases remained unmatched. Germline V lookup: CDR1 MNHNS, CDR2 SASEGT. This CDR3 has 15 residues. The CDR3 DNA sequence: TGTGCCAGCAGTGAACCGGGACTAGTCTCCTACGAGCAGTACTTC. Its protein product is CASSEPGLVSYEQYF.

In its sample, this clone was seen a few times. The genes are TRBV30 and TRBJ2-5; 7 nucleotides agree with TRBD2. The CDR3 is made up of 13 amino acids. Germline V gene sequence: CDR1 GTSNPN, CDR2 SVGIG (reference sequence). Losses at the gene ends were 5 bases for V and 4 bases for J; bases not matched to a gene: 7. CDR3 sequence: CAWGGGGRETQYF. The CDR3 DNA reads TGTGCCTGGGGTGGGGGGGGGAGAGAGACCCAGTACTTC.

V is TRBV9 and J is TRBJ2-5; 8 nucleotides agree with TRBD1. This CDR3 region has 14 residues. Unmatched junction bases numbered 6, after V lost 3 bases and J lost 5 bases. The germline V gene encodes CDR1 SGDLS and CDR2 YYNGEE. CDR3 DNA sequence: TGTGCCAGCAGCGGAGGACAGGGAGTGGAGACCCAGTACTTC. It codes for CASSGGQGVETQYF.

This clone is a singleton in its sample. V gene TRBV9 combines with J gene TRBJ1-5; D gene unclear. Germline CDR1 SGDLS, CDR2 YYNGEE. The CDR3 runs 15 residues. V shed 4 bases and J shed 0 bases, with 11 bases lying between them. The CDR3 protein is CASSPGANSNQPQHF. The CDR3 coding sequence is TGTGCCAGCAGCCCCGGTGCCAATAGCAATCAGCCCCAGCATTTT.

This chain joins TRBV28 and TRBJ1-1; D unresolved. Between the trimmed V and J ends, which lost 4 bases and 3 bases, there was a span of 15 bases. Germline CDR1 and CDR2: MDHEN and SYDVKM. The CDR3 runs 15 residues. The CDR3 DNA follows: TGTGCCAGCAGTTCTCCCCCCTACGGGTACACTGAAGCTTTCTTT. Amino acid sequence: CASSSPPYGYTEAFF. The full variable domain, with the rest looked up from reference TRBV28 and TRBJ1-1, is DVKVTQSSRYLVKRTGEKVFLECVQDMDHENMFWYRQDPGLGLRLIYFSYDVKMKEKGDIPEGYSVSREKKERFSLILESASTNQTSMYLCASSSPPYGYTEAFFGQGTRLTVV.

The V call is TRBV19, the J call TRBJ2-1, with 7 bases that match TRBD2. This CDR3 has 13 amino acids. Per germline, CDR1 LNHDA and CDR2 SQIVND (reference sequence). V shed 6 bases, J shed 5 bases, and the junction held 4 bases outside the gene matches. CDR3 in amino acids: CASSGRPNNEQFF. The CDR3 nucleotides are TGTGCCAGTAGCGGGAGGCCTAACAATGAGCAGTTCTTC.

Note on this clone: One end of the junction is discordant with germline, which a read error may explain. V usage is TRBV28 and J usage is TRBJ1-2, with 11 bases aligning to TRBD1. The CDR3 loop spans 14 amino acids. Germline CDR1 MDHEN, CDR2 SYDVKM. The DNA for the CDR3 is TGTGCCAGCAGGATTGGGACAGGGGGTTCTGGCCACACCTTC. It translates to CASRIGTGGSGHTF.

This chain links TRBV4-2 with TRBJ2-7, with D possibly TRBD2 on 5 matching bases. Trimming took off 0 bases at V and 6 bases at J, with 15 bases between the two ends. The CDR3 is 15 amino acids. The V gene's germline CDR1 is LGHNA and CDR2 YNFKEQ. CDR3 amino acids: CASSQDLPGGGEQYF. The CDR3 DNA reads as TGTGCCAGCAGCCAAGACCTCCCCGGAGGAGGCGAGCAGTACTTC.

The rearrangement uses TRBV19 and TRBJ2-2; 11 positions match TRBD1. The germline V gene has CDR1 LNHDA and CDR2 SQIVND (reference sequence). V shed 6 bases, J shed 5 bases, and the junction held 2 bases outside the gene matches. There are 14 residues in the CDR3. The CDR3 coding sequence is TGTGCCAGTAGGGACAGGGGGCGGACCGGGGAGCTGTTTTTT. Its protein is CASRDRGRTGELFF.

The CDR3 nucleotides read TGTGCCAGCAGCGTAGGGACTTTACCCGCCCAGGGCTACACCTTC. This translates into CASSVGTLPAQGYTF. The rearrangement joins TRBV9 to TRBJ1-2, with unresolved D. Germline CDR1 SGDLS, CDR2 YYNGEE. The CDR3 runs 15 residues. Trimming removed 0 bases at V and 8 bases at J, with 17 bases between. The variable domain in full, with the rest retrieved from reference TRBV9 and TRBJ1-2, is DSGVTQTPKHLITATGQRVTLRCSPRSGDLSVYWYQQSLDQGLQFLIQYYNGEERAKGNILERFSAQQFPDLHSELNLSSLELGDSALYFCASSVGTLPAQGYTFGSGTRLTVV.

The gene calls are TRBV11-2 and TRBJ2-2; TRBD2 agrees at 8 bases. Per germline, CDR1 SGHAT and CDR2 FQNNGV. The CDR3 contains 16 residues. With V trimmed by 5 bases and J by 5 bases, 10 bases remained unmatched. The CDR3 sequence: CASSPGTGGRTGELFF. DNA of the CDR3: TGTGCCAGCAGCCCAGGGACGGGGGGGAGGACCGGGGAGCTGTTTTTT.